This entry lists 31 T cell receptor beta chains sequenced from one sample in a study of T-cell reconstitution after alpha-beta-depleted transplantation in children. The TCRbeta library incorporated unique molecular identifiers. In TCRdb, the PCR reads were re-called with MiXCR into one record per CDR3 protein. The repertoire consists of about 610,000 distinct CDR3 sequences, with approximately 10% occurring once and the leading ten covering 4% to 5%. The sequenced sample was PBMCs from the stem cell graft donor, obtained from the stem cell graft. Receptor source: a human donor who donated a stem cell graft to a child with acute myeloid leukemia.

The chain employs TRBV20-1 and TRBJ2-1; D is undetermined. Germline V gene lookup returns CDR1 DFQATT and CDR2 SNEGSKA (reference sequence). The CDR3 length is 15 residues. Trimming removed 0 bases at V and 8 bases at J, with 17 bases between. This CDR3 is CSARDRGFSTDEQFF. CDR3 DNA: TGCAGTGCTAGAGATCGAGGCTTTTCCACTGATGAGCAGTTCTTC.

J is TRBJ1-2 and V is TRBV29-1; 7 bases are a match to TRBD1. The CDR3 is 15 amino acids. The germline V gene has CDR1 SQVTM and CDR2 ANQGSEA. The V segment lost 6 bases and the J segment 2 bases; nucleotides outside the gene matches: 12. The DNA for the CDR3 is TGCAGCGTGCGCATAACGGGACAGAGCAACTATGGCTACACCTTC. Its translation is CSVRITGQSNYGYTF.

This clonotype showed up many times. The chain uses TRBV20-1 and TRBJ2-6; 7 bases fit TRBD2. Germline CDR1 DFQATT, CDR2 SNEGSKA (reference sequence). The CDR3 sequence is 18 residues long. J was trimmed by 0 bases and V by 4 bases; bases with no gene match: 12. The CDR3 is CSAIRLALGLSGANVLTF. CDR3 DNA: TGCAGTGCTATTCGACTAGCCCTAGGGCTCTCTGGGGCCAACGTCCTGACTTTC.

The genes are TRBV29-1 and TRBJ2-7; 7 bases match TRBD2. V shed 5 bases and J 7 bases; nucleotides not matched to a gene: 8. Germline values: CDR1 SQVTM, CDR2 ANQGSEA. The CDR3 loop spans 12 amino acids. CDR3 region: CSVSVLAREQYF. The CDR3 DNA sequence: TGCAGCGTTTCAGTACTAGCGAGAGAGCAGTACTTC.

This clonotype has a handful of counts. The CDR3 region is CATSDWGGSSYEQYF. In DNA, the CDR3 is TGTGCCACCAGTGATTGGGGCGGGAGCTCCTACGAGCAGTACTTC. This sequence joins TRBV24-1 and TRBJ2-7; 7 nucleotides line up with TRBD2. V was pared by 2 bases and J by 0 bases, with 3 bases of the junction left unmatched. Germline V gives CDR1 KGHDR, CDR2 SFDVKD. The CDR3 runs 15 residues.

The V gene is TRBV28, the J gene TRBJ2-1, with D possibly matching TRBD2 (6 bases). With 7 bases removed from V and 7 bases from J, the gap between germline ends came to 20 bases. The CDR3 runs to 15 residues. Germline V gene data show CDR1 as MDHEN and CDR2 as SYDVKM. CDR3 residues: CASTHTALGSNEQFF. The CDR3 DNA is TGTGCCAGCACCCACACCGCGCTCGGGAGTAATGAGCAGTTCTTC.

This clonotype was detected many times. The genes are TRBV20-1 and TRBJ2-2, with 12 positions matching TRBD2. V lost 2 bases to trimming and J lost 4 bases; unmatched junction nucleotides: 5. This CDR3 is 16 amino acids long. Germline loops: CDR1 DFQATT, CDR2 SNEGSKA (reference sequence). CDR3 residues: CSARTGLAGPTGELFF. The CDR3 DNA reads as TGCAGTGCTAGAACCGGACTAGCGGGACCCACCGGGGAGCTGTTTTTT.

The chain joins TRBV20-1 to TRBJ1-1, with D perhaps TRBD1 (5 bases). Trimming took off 6 bases at V and 11 bases at J, with 16 bases between the two ends. Germline V gene sequence: CDR1 DFQATT, CDR2 SNEGSKA (reference sequence). CDR3 length: 11 residues. The CDR3 DNA follows: TGCAGTGCCGGGACGGCCCGGGAGGCTTTCTTT. Its translation is CSAGTAREAFF.

For this clonotype: Given a much more abundant clone one base away, this may be a read error. The conserved phenylalanine or tryptophan normally closing the CDR3 is absent here, so this likely arose from a read error. No DNA is shown, since the ends of the CDR3 on it are uncertain; the CDR3 is the one TCRdb lists. The CDR3 loop reads CASSTSGEGNQPQHI. This chain uses TRBV28 with TRBJ1-5. Germline-derived CDR1 and CDR2 are MDHEN and SYDVKM. The CDR3 extends over 15 residues, inclusive of both ends.

CDR3 DNA: TGTGCCAGCAGTCAACCGACTAGCGGGTACGAGCAGTACTTC. Protein: CASSQPTSGYEQYF. J is TRBJ2-7 and V is TRBV6-1, with 10 bases matching TRBD2. Germline V CDR1 and CDR2: MNHNS, SASEGT. The J segment lost 4 bases and the V segment lost 5 bases, leaving 5 bases of the junction unmatched. The length of the CDR3 is 14 residues.

This clonotype was counted only a few times. The germline gene is not matched at one end of the junction; a read error may be the cause. The genes are TRBV5-1 and TRBJ2-2, with 7 bases matching TRBD2. Germline CDR1 and CDR2: SGHRS and YFSETQ. The CDR3 covers 15 residues. CDR3 sequence: CASSLAAGVPGELSF. The CDR3 DNA reads TGCGCCAGCAGCTTGGCGGCGGGAGTGCCCGGGGAGCTGTCTTTT.

V usage is TRBV7-6 and J usage is TRBJ2-7, with 8 bases that match TRBD2. The germline gives CDR1 SGHVS, CDR2 FNYEAQ. After removal of 5 bases from V and 2 bases from J, the junction contained 11 bases not matched to a gene. CDR3 length: 16 residues. The CDR3 DNA is TGTGCCAGCAGCAACTCCCGGGGGGGAGCTGCCTACGAGCAGTACTTC. This encodes CASSNSRGGAAYEQYF.

The chain combines TRBV15 with TRBJ2-7, with D possibly TRBD2 on 6 matching bases. V was shortened by 2 bases and J by 1 base, with 21 bases between the two germline ends. Germline values: CDR1 LNHNV, CDR2 YYDKDF (reference sequence). The length of the CDR3 is 18 residues. CDR3 loop: CATSRSPGQGLSSYEQYF. CDR3 nucleotide sequence: TGTGCCACCAGCAGATCCCCTGGGCAGGGACTCAGTTCCTACGAGCAGTACTTC.

This clonotype was counted once. Compared with germline, one end of the junction differs, possibly owing to a read error. The chain recombines TRBV5-1 with TRBJ2-3; 8 nucleotides align to TRBD1. CDR1 is SGHRS and CDR2 is YFSETQ in the germline V gene. The length of the CDR3 is 16 residues. This CDR3 is CASSLARTGSTDTHYF. The DNA of the CDR3 is TGCGCCAGCAGCTTAGCACGGACAGGGAGTACGGATACGCACTATTTT.

This clonotype was counted many times. The chain recombines TRBV2 with TRBJ2-1; 10 bases map to TRBD2. CDR3 length equals 15 residues. Per germline, CDR1 SNHLY and CDR2 FYNNEI. V dropped 6 bases and J dropped 4; count of bases not matched to a gene: 6. The CDR3 bases are TGTGCCAGCAGGGAGCTAGCGGGAGCGTACAATGAGCAGTTCTTC. This gives the protein CASRELAGAYNEQFF.

This clonotype was seen a handful of times. In DNA form, the CDR3 reads TGTGCCAGCAGCGTAAATATCAGGAGGCCAGACCGAACCGGGGAGCTGTTTTTT. Translation: CASSVNIRRPDRTGELFF. The chain employs TRBV9 and TRBJ2-2, with D tentatively TRBD2 (5 bases). This CDR3 has 18 residues. V shed 1 base and J shed 5 bases, with 21 bases lying between them. The germline V gene has CDR1 SGDLS and CDR2 YYNGEE.

In its sample, this clonotype was seen many times. Here the CDR3 reads CASSYKGAAFF. The CDR3 nucleotides are TGTGCCAGCAGTTATAAAGGGGCAGCTTTCTTT. This chain links TRBV6-5 with TRBJ1-1, with D tentatively TRBD1 (5 bases). V was cut by 3 bases and J by 10 bases, with 9 bases left in between. Germline assignment: CDR1 MNHEY and CDR2 SVGAGI. The CDR3 loop spans 11 amino acids.

The rearrangement uses TRBV5-1 and TRBJ2-1; D may be TRBD1 or TRBD2 (5 bases each). This CDR3 is built from 15 residues. V dropped 4 bases and J dropped 10 bases, with 21 bases sitting between them. Germline values: CDR1 SGHRS, CDR2 YFSETQ. The CDR3 region has the DNA TGCGCCAGCAGCCTCGGGACGATCGGATCCGGGGAGCAGTTCTTC. This gives the protein CASSLGTIGSGEQFF.

As for this clonotype: A clone one base away is much larger, so this may be a read error. V gene TRBV12-3 or TRBV12-4 combines with J gene TRBJ1-2, with 7 bases fitting TRBD1. There are 14 residues in the CDR3. The trim removed 6 bases at V and 8 bases at J, leaving 12 bases unmatched. The CDR3 coding sequence is TGTGCCAGCAGCATACGACAGGGAGGGATCGGCTACACCTTC. It specifies CASSIRQGGIGYTF.

This clonotype was detected many times. The genes are TRBV5-1 and TRBJ2-2, with TRBD1 as a possible D gene (5 bases). This CDR3 has 15 residues. The ends were cut back, 5 bases at V and 3 bases at J, with 14 bases in the middle. Looked up from germline, CDR1 is SGHRS and CDR2 is YFSETQ. As DNA, the CDR3 is TGCGCCAGCAGGCGAGACAGTTCCGACACCGGGGAGCTGTTTTTT. It yields the protein CASRRDSSDTGELFF.

The genes are TRBV29-1 and TRBJ1-2; 7 nucleotides line up with TRBD1. The germline CDR1 and CDR2 sequences are SQVTM and ANQGSEA. The CDR3 spans 14 residues. The V and J ends lost 7 bases and 3 bases, in that order; junction bases with no gene match: 11. CDR3 in DNA: TGCAGCGGGTCTGAAGGGGGCGCCGACTATGGCTACACCTTC. This gives the protein CSGSEGGADYGYTF.

This clonotype was seen repeatedly, ten times or more. This sequence joins TRBV7-2 and TRBJ2-4; no firm D call. Trimming stripped 5 bases from V and 8 bases from J, with 7 bases between. The germline CDR1 and CDR2 sequences are SGHTA and FQGNSA. The CDR3 runs to 11 residues. The CDR3: CASSPSDIQYF. CDR3 nucleotides: TGTGCCAGCAGCCCCAGTGACATTCAGTACTTC. Filled out from reference TRBV7-2 and TRBJ2-4, the complete variable domain reads GAGVSQSPSNKVTEKGKDVELRCDPISGHTALYWYRQSLGQGLEFLIYFQGNSAPDKSGLPSDRFSAERTGGSVSTLTIQRTQQEDSAVYLCASSPSDIQYFGAGTRLSVL.

This clonotype was observed a few times. The rearrangement joins TRBV24-1 to TRBJ2-1; 8 bases are shared with TRBD2. After removal of 4 bases from V and 13 bases from J, the junction contained 14 bases not matched to a gene. The CDR3 totals 15 residues. CDR1 is KGHDR, CDR2 SFDVKD, per germline. The CDR3 region is CATSDPPGLAHSQFF. The CDR3 DNA is TGTGCCACCAGTGACCCGCCCGGACTAGCCCACTCCCAGTTCTTC.

The chain couples TRBV19 to TRBJ2-3, with 9 positions matching TRBD2. The CDR3 runs 15 residues. After removal of 7 bases from V and 5 bases from J, the junction contained 10 bases not matched to a gene. Per germline, CDR1 LNHDA and CDR2 SQIVND (reference sequence). The CDR3 region has the DNA TGTGCCAGTAAGCTAGGTAGCGGGAGTCAAGATACGCAGTATTTT. It codes for CASKLGSGSQDTQYF.

This clonotype was counted at least ten times. The chain couples TRBV7-9 to TRBJ2-3; either TRBD1 or TRBD2 may supply D (5 bases each). The CDR3 length is 15 residues. Germline V gene sequence: CDR1 SEHNR, CDR2 FQNEAQ (reference sequence). Trimming stripped 3 bases from V and 4 bases from J, with 14 bases between. The CDR3 DNA reads as TGTGCCAGCAGCTTGGTTTTACGGGGCGCAGATACGCAGTATTTT. Translated, it gives CASSLVLRGADTQYF.

J is TRBJ2-7 and V is TRBV6-1; 7 nucleotides agree with TRBD2. Germline CDR1 is MNHNS and CDR2 is SASEGT. This CDR3 region has 13 residues. Trimming removed 3 bases from V and 2 bases from J; junction bases left unmatched: 1. The CDR3 nucleotides are TGTGCCAGCAGTGACGGACTAGCCTACGAGCAGTACTTC. Protein sequence: CASSDGLAYEQYF.

V is TRBV5-1 and J is TRBJ2-5; D is possibly TRBD1 or TRBD2 (5 bases each). The CDR3 extends over 16 amino acids. Deletions cut 0 bases from V and 0 bases from J, with 12 bases between. Germline V gene sequence: CDR1 SGHRS, CDR2 YFSETQ. CDR3 region: CASSLGLGVNQETQYF. The CDR3 nucleotides read TGCGCCAGCAGCTTGGGATTGGGGGTCAACCAAGAGACCCAGTACTTC.

This clonotype showed up many times. The chain combines TRBV5-1 with TRBJ2-1; 11 nucleotides match TRBD2. After removal of 4 bases from V and 9 bases from J, the junction contained 9 bases not matched to a gene. There are 15 residues in the CDR3. Germline lookup yields CDR1 SGHRS and CDR2 YFSETQ. The CDR3 spells CASSLDSGRAGEQFF. DNA for the CDR3: TGCGCCAGCAGCCTGGATAGCGGGAGGGCCGGTGAGCAGTTCTTC.

The CDR3 sequence is CAISDPGTGNEKLFF. For the CDR3, the DNA is TGTGCCATCAGTGACCCAGGGACAGGGAACGAAAAACTGTTTTTT. V and J are TRBV10-3 and TRBJ1-4; the match to TRBD1 covers 9 bases. The CDR3 runs 15 residues. Trimming took 3 bases from V and 8 from J; bases not matched to a gene: 7. Per germline, CDR1 ENHRY and CDR2 SYGVKD.

This clonotype has only a few counts. The rearrangement links TRBV7-2 to TRBJ2-5; D is possibly TRBD2 (5 bases). Germline lookup yields CDR1 SGHTA and CDR2 FQGNSA. The V and J ends lost 3 bases and 14 bases respectively, with 13 bases between them. The CDR3 consists of 11 residues. The CDR3 sequence: CASSFGGKVYF. CDR3 in DNA: TGTGCCAGCAGCTTTGGAGGCAAGGTCTACTTC.

In this sample, this clonotype turned up many times. One end of the junction varies from germline; a read error may be responsible. V and J are TRBV7-7 and TRBJ2-1; D is ambiguous. Looked up from germline, CDR1 is SSHAT and CDR2 is FNYEAQ (reference sequence). The length of the CDR3 is 14 residues. The chain's CDR3 is CASSPSRLYNEQFF. In nucleotides, the CDR3 is TGTGCTAGCAGCCCCTCCCGCCTTTACAATGAGCAGTTCTTC.